One sample yielded the 24 T cell receptor beta chains listed below, sequenced in a study of blood T cell repertoires in COVID-19 (TCRdb year 2020). Library creation used the immunoSEQ multiplex PCR assay. TCRdb limited this immuneACCESS table to in-frame rearrangements with V and J called. A share of clones is missing; checked studies link under half to unresolved V genes, and the rest is unexplained. This sample holds over 150,000 clones; about 78% were observed only once. The ten largest make up roughly 17% of the sample. Source material: PBMCs or T cells enriched from blood (not recorded which). These receptors originate from a woman aged 50 to 65 who had recovered from COVID-19.

The chain uses TRBV6-5 and TRBJ2-7; a possible D gene is TRBD2 (6 bases). The V gene's germline CDR1 is MNHEY and CDR2 SVGAGI. This CDR3 comprises 14 residues. Trimming pared 6 bases from V and 2 bases from J, leaving 14 bases between. CDR3 loop: CASRRRELTYEQYF. For the CDR3, the DNA is TGTGCCAGCAGGAGGAGGGAGTTAACCTACGAGCAGTACTTC.

The chain has TRBV10-3 and TRBJ1-5; D unclear. CDR1 and CDR2 from the germline V gene are ENHRY and SYGVKD. The CDR3 contains 16 residues. Between the trimmed V and J ends, which lost 2 bases and 2 bases, there was a span of 13 bases. CDR3 DNA sequence: TGTGCCATCAGTGAGGGGCGGGGTCAAGGCAATCAGCCCCAGCATTTT. This gives the protein CAISEGRGQGNQPQHF.

CDR3 sequence (DNA): TGCAGTGGGGAGATCCAAGAGACCCAGTACTTC. This gives the protein CSGEIQETQYF. V usage is TRBV20-1 and J usage is TRBJ2-5, with D perhaps TRBD2 (5 bases). The CDR3 covers 11 residues. The germline V gene encodes CDR1 DFQATT and CDR2 SNEGSKA (reference sequence). Trimming removed 7 bases at V and 1 base at J, with 7 bases between.

This rearrangement joins TRBV5-1 to TRBJ1-6; tentatively, D is TRBD1 (6 bases). Germline values: CDR1 SGHRS, CDR2 YFSETQ. Trimming pared 4 bases from V and 9 bases from J, leaving 23 bases between. CDR3 length: 17 amino acids. Here the CDR3 DNA reads TGCGCCAGCAGCCGGGAACAGGGAAAGAAACGGTCTTCACCCCTCCACTTT. Residues: CASSREQGKKRSSPLHF.

V is TRBV15 and J is TRBJ1-1; the D is unclear. Germline V CDR1 and CDR2: LNHNV, YYDKDF (reference sequence). Trimming left V 1 base short and J 3 bases short, with 9 bases between. The length of the CDR3 is 14 residues. CDR3: CATSRAVTDTEAFF. CDR3 sequence (DNA): TGTGCCACCAGCAGAGCCGTTACAGACACTGAAGCTTTCTTT.

V gene TRBV19 combines with J gene TRBJ2-3, with 8 bases fitting TRBD2. The junction had 4 bases not matched to a gene; V was cut back by 9 bases and J by 2 bases. CDR3 length: 13 residues. Germline-derived CDR1 and CDR2 are LNHDA and SQIVND (reference sequence). For the CDR3, the DNA is TGTGCCAGCTCAGCGGGAGCCACAGATACGCAGTATTTT. Amino acids: CASSAGATDTQYF.

The chain uses TRBV5-8 and TRBJ1-3, with unresolved D. The germline CDR1 and CDR2 sequences are SGHTS and YDEGEE. There are 16 residues in the CDR3. V dropped 4 bases and J dropped 2 bases, with 16 bases sitting between them. For the CDR3, the DNA is TGTGCCAGCAGCCTGGGCCCGGGGAATACTGGAAACACCATATATTTT. Translation: CASSLGPGNTGNTIYF.

V usage is TRBV19 and J usage is TRBJ2-7; TRBD1 aligns across 11 bases. The V segment lost 5 bases and the J segment 6 bases; nucleotides outside the gene matches: 6. This CDR3 is 14 amino acids long. Germline-derived CDR1 and CDR2 are LNHDA and SQIVND (reference sequence). The CDR3 reads CASSEPGQGGEQYF. The CDR3 nucleotides read TGTGCCAGTAGTGAACCGGGACAGGGGGGCGAGCAGTACTTC.

The chain is built from TRBV9 and TRBJ2-3, with a possible D match to TRBD1 (7 bases). Trimming shortened V by 4 bases and J by 6 bases, and 12 bases separated the two germline ends. Germline lookup yields CDR1 SGDLS and CDR2 YYNGEE. The CDR3 covers 13 residues. The CDR3 spells CASSPGGRDTQYF. Here the CDR3 DNA reads TGTGCCAGCAGCCCAGGGGGGAGGGATACGCAGTATTTT.

V usage is TRBV7-3 and J usage is TRBJ2-2; 8 bases align to TRBD2. The CDR3 has 15 amino acids. CDR1 and CDR2 from the germline V gene are SGHTA and FQGTGA. V was pared by 6 bases and J by 6 bases, with 9 bases of the junction left unmatched. CDR3 nucleotides: TGTGCCAGCAGTGAAAGCGGGAGTAGGGCCGGGGAGCTGTTTTTT. This gives the protein CASSESGSRAGELFF.

CDR3 region: CASKIEVGQNYGYTF. The DNA of the CDR3 is TGTGCCAGCAAAATCGAGGTGGGACAAAACTATGGCTACACCTTC. The chain joins TRBV28 to TRBJ1-2; the D gene is possibly TRBD1 (6 bases). Germline V lookup: CDR1 MDHEN, CDR2 SYDVKM. The CDR3 has 15 amino acids. V was pared by 7 bases and J by 2 bases, with 17 bases between.

The CDR3 DNA sequence: TGTGCCAGCAGCCCTGGGACTAGCGGGAGGGCCACCGGGGAGCTGTTTTTT. Protein product: CASSPGTSGRATGELFF. The chain uses TRBV11-3 and TRBJ2-2, with TRBD2 matching 16 bases. CDR1 and CDR2 (germline): SGHNT, YENEEA. V dropped 5 bases and J dropped 4; count of bases not matched to a gene: 4. CDR3 length: 17 amino acids. Full variable domain (missing parts from reference TRBV11-3 and TRBJ2-2): EAGVVQSPRYKIIEKKQPVAFWCNPISGHNTLYWYLQNLGQGPELLIRYENEEAVDDSQLPKDRFSAERLKGVDSTLKIQPAELGDSAVYLCASSPGTSGRATGELFFGEGSRLTVL.

This chain links TRBV2 with TRBJ1-4; TRBD1 matches at 7 bases. Trimming removed 8 bases from V and 7 bases from J; junction bases left unmatched: 4. There are 12 residues in the CDR3. Germline CDR1 and CDR2: SNHLY and FYNNEI. The CDR3 DNA follows: TGTGCCAGCGGGACAGTTCGTGAAAAACTGTTTTTT. Its protein product is CASGTVREKLFF.

This chain connects TRBV19 to TRBJ1-1; 9 positions agree with TRBD1. The CDR3 is made up of 13 amino acids. CDR1 is LNHDA and CDR2 is SQIVND in the germline V gene (reference sequence). V gave up 7 bases and J gave up 4 bases; unmatched junction bases: 4. In DNA, the CDR3 is TGTGCCAGTATCGAACAGGGGGCCACTGAAGCTTTCTTT. Amino acids: CASIEQGATEAFF.

The rearrangement uses TRBV12-3 or TRBV12-4 and TRBJ1-3; D gene uncertain. The length of the CDR3 is 13 residues. V dropped 3 bases and J dropped 10 bases, with 13 bases sitting between them. CDR3 in amino acids: CASSFWGEETIYF. CDR3 in DNA: TGTGCCAGCAGTTTCTGGGGAGAGGAGACCATATATTTT.

This rearrangement joins TRBV11-2 to TRBJ2-5; 8 bases are shared with TRBD1. Germline V gene sequence: CDR1 SGHAT, CDR2 FQNNGV. The CDR3 consists of 14 residues. V was clipped by 6 bases and J by 9 bases; unmatched bases: 12. The CDR3 reads CASSNRGTPGAQYF. CDR3 sequence (DNA): TGTGCCAGCAGTAACAGGGGGACCCCCGGGGCCCAGTACTTC.

This chain joins TRBV9 and TRBJ2-7, with a tentative D call TRBD1 (7 bases). V lost 3 bases to trimming and J lost 3 bases, with 22 bases between them. Germline CDR1 and CDR2: SGDLS and YYNGEE. This CDR3 region has 17 residues. In DNA, the CDR3 is TGTGCCAGCAGCGCACGCAGGGGGGAACCAAAGCTCTACGAGCAGTACTTC. It is translated as CASSARRGEPKLYEQYF.

The chain joins TRBV28 to TRBJ1-2; TRBD1 might be the D (5 bases). V lost 2 bases and J 4 bases, leaving 5 bases between the germline ends. Germline V gene sequence: CDR1 MDHEN, CDR2 SYDVKM. The CDR3 has 12 amino acids. Written as DNA, the CDR3 is TGTGCCAGCAGTTTAGGGGCCTATGGCTACACCTTC. Translated: CASSLGAYGYTF.

The V gene is TRBV11-2, the J gene TRBJ1-3; 7 bases agree with TRBD1. Per the germline V gene, CDR1 is SGHAT and CDR2 is FQNNGV. The length of the CDR3 is 16 residues. V shed 4 bases and J 2 bases; nucleotides not matched to a gene: 8. CDR3 in DNA: TGTGCCAGCAGCTCCACAGGGGCTGCTACTGGAAACACCATATATTTT. This encodes CASSSTGAATGNTIYF. The full variable domain, completed using reference TRBV11-2 and TRBJ1-3, is EAGVAQSPRYKIIEKRQSVAFWCNPISGHATLYWYQQILGQGPKLLIQFQNNGVVDDSQLPKDRFSAERLKGVDSTLKIQPAKLEDSAVYLCASSSTGAATGNTIYFGEGSWLTVV.

V usage is TRBV5-5 and J usage is TRBJ2-7; a possible D gene is TRBD2 (7 bases). CDR3 length equals 15 residues. V was trimmed by 4 bases and J by 2 bases, leaving 16 bases between them. Germline CDR1 and CDR2: SGHKS and YYEKEE (reference sequence). The CDR3 DNA reads as TGTGCCAGCAGCCGGGGGGACACGAGAACCTACGAGCAGTACTTC. Translating it yields CASSRGDTRTYEQYF. The full variable domain, rest sourced from reference TRBV5-5 and TRBJ2-7, is DAGVTQSPTHLIKTRGQQVTLRCSPISGHKSVSWYQQVLGQGPQFIFQYYEKEERGRGNFPDRFSARQFPNYSSELNVNALLLGDSALYLCASSRGDTRTYEQYFGPGTRLTVT.

The chain combines TRBV6-5 with TRBJ2-4, with TRBD1 as a possible D gene (5 bases). V was cut by 6 bases and J by 8 bases, with 8 bases left in between. From germline, CDR1 is MNHEY and CDR2 SVGAGI. The CDR3 covers 11 residues. CDR3: CASRIGDIQYF. The CDR3 DNA reads TGTGCCAGCAGAATAGGGGACATTCAGTACTTC.

The V and J genes are TRBV11-3 and TRBJ1-2, with D possibly TRBD1 on 6 matching bases. The CDR3 runs 13 residues. Trimming shortened V by 6 bases and J by 8 bases, and 16 bases separated the two germline ends. CDR1 and CDR2 from the germline V gene are SGHNT and YENEEA. Here the CDR3 reads CASSHHGGRGYTF. For the CDR3, the DNA is TGTGCCAGCAGTCACCACGGGGGGCGGGGCTACACCTTC.

This clone was seen a handful of times. The rearrangement links TRBV5-1 to TRBJ1-5; perhaps TRBD1 as D (5 bases). CDR1 is SGHRS and CDR2 is YFSETQ in the germline V gene. The CDR3 extends over 15 amino acids. The V and J ends lost 0 bases and 4 bases respectively, with 11 bases between them. CDR3 protein: CASSLDPDKNQPQHF. The CDR3, as DNA: TGCGCCAGCAGCTTGGACCCGGACAAAAATCAGCCCCAGCATTTT.

This clone came up once. The rearrangement uses TRBV7-3 and TRBJ2-3; a weak D match, TRBD2 (5 bases). The CDR3 has 14 amino acids. Germline V lookup: CDR1 SGHTA, CDR2 FQGTGA. V shed 1 base and J shed 5 bases, with 10 bases lying between them. CDR3 residues: CASSLMSSQDTQYF. As DNA, the CDR3 is TGTGCCAGCAGCTTAATGTCTAGCCAAGATACGCAGTATTTT.